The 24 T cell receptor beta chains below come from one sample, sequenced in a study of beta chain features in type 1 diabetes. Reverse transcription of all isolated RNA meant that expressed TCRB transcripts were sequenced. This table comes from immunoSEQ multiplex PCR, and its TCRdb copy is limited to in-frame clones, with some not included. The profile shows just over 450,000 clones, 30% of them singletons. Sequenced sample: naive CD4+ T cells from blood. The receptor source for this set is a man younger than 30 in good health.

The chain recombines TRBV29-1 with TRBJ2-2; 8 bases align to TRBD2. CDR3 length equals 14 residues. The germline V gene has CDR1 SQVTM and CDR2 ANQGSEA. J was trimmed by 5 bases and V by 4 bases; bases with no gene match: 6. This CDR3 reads CSVGTGGETGELFF. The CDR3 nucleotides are TGCAGCGTTGGTACGGGAGGGGAAACCGGGGAGCTGTTTTTT.

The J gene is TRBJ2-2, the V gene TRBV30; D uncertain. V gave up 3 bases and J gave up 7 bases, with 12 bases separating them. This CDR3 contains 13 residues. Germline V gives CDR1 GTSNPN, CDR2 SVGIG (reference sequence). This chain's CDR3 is CAWRVSQVGELFF. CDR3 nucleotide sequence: TGTGCCTGGAGGGTCAGTCAGGTCGGGGAGCTGTTTTTT. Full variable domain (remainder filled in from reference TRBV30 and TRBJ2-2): SQTIHQWPATLVQPVGSPLSLECTVEGTSNPNLYWYRQAAGRGLQLLFYSVGIGQISSEVPQNLSASRPQDRQFILSSKKLLLSDSGFYLCAWRVSQVGELFFGEGSRLTVL.

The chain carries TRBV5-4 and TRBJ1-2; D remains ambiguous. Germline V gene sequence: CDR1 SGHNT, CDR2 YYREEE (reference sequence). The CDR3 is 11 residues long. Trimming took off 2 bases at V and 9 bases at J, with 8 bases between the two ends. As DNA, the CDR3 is TGTGCCAGCAGCTTTCATGGGAGCTACACCTTC. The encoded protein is CASSFHGSYTF.

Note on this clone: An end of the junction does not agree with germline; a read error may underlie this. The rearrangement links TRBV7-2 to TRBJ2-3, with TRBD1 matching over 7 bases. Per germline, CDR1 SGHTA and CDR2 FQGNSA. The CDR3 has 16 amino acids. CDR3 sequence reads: CASSLGGYSGTAPYSF. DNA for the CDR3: TGTGCCAGCAGCTTAGGGGGCTATTCCGGGACAGCCCCATACTCTTTT.

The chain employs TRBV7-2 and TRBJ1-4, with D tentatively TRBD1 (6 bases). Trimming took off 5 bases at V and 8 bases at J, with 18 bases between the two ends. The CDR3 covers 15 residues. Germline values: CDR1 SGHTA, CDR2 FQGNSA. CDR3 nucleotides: TGTGCCAGCAGCCGTCAGACAGGTTCGGGGGAAAAACTGTTTTTT. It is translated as CASSRQTGSGEKLFF.

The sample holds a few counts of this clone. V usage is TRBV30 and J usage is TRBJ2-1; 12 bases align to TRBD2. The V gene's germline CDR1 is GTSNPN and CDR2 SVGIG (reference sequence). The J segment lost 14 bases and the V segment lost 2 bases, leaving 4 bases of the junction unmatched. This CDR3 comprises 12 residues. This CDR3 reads CAWSQTSGRKFF. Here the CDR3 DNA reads TGTGCCTGGAGTCAGACTAGCGGGAGAAAGTTCTTC.

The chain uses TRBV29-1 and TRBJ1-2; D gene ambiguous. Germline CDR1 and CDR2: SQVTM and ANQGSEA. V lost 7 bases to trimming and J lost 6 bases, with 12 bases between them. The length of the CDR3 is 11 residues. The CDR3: CSEGPLNGYTF. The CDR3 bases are TGCAGCGAAGGACCGCTGAATGGCTACACCTTC.

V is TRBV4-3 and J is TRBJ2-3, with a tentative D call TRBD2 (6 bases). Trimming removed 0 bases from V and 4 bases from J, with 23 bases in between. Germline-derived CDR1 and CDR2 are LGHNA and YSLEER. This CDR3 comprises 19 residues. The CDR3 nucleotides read TGCGCCAGCAGCCAAGACTACCGGGGGAAGTCCGGAATCGCAGATACGCAGTATTTT. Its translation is CASSQDYRGKSGIADTQYF.

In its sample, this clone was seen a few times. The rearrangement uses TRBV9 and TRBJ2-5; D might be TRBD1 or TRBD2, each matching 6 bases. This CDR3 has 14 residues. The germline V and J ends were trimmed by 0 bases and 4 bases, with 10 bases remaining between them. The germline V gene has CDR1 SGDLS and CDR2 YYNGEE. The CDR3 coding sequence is TGTGCCAGCAGCGTAGGTTGGGGGGCAGAGACCCAGTACTTC. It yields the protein CASSVGWGAETQYF.

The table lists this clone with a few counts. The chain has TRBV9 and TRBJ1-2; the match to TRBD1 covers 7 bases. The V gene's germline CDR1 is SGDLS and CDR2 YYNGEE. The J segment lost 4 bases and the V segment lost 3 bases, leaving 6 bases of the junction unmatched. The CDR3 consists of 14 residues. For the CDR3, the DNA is TGTGCCAGCAGCGGTCGGGAGGGGGCCTATGGCTACACCTTC. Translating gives CASSGREGAYGYTF. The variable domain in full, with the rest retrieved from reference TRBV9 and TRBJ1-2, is DSGVTQTPKHLITATGQRVTLRCSPRSGDLSVYWYQQSLDQGLQFLIQYYNGEERAKGNILERFSAQQFPDLHSELNLSSLELGDSALYFCASSGREGAYGYTFGSGTRLTVV.

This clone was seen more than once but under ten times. The chain's CDR3 is CASTKARGRVNEQFF. CDR3 nucleotide sequence: TGTGCCAGCACCAAAGCGCGCGGGAGGGTCAATGAGCAGTTCTTC. The chain couples TRBV28 to TRBJ2-1; 9 nucleotides match TRBD2. The CDR3 runs 15 residues. J gave up 6 bases and V 7 bases, and 10 bases lay outside the gene matches. Germline CDR1 reads MDHEN; CDR2 reads SYDVKM.

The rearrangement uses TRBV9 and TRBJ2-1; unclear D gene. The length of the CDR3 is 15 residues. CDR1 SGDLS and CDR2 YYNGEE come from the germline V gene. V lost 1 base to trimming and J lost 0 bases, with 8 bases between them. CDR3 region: CASSVQSGSYNEQFF. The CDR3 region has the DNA TGTGCCAGCAGCGTACAGTCAGGCTCCTACAATGAGCAGTTCTTC.

CDR3 DNA sequence: TGTGCCAGCGGTACCTGGACAGGCTCCTACGAGCAGTACTTC. Translated, it gives CASGTWTGSYEQYF. This chain uses TRBV7-2 with TRBJ2-7, with TRBD1 matching over 7 bases. The CDR3 has 14 amino acids. Germline loops: CDR1 SGHTA, CDR2 FQGNSA. Trimming at V came to 8 bases and at J to 0 bases, leaving 7 bases not matched to a gene.

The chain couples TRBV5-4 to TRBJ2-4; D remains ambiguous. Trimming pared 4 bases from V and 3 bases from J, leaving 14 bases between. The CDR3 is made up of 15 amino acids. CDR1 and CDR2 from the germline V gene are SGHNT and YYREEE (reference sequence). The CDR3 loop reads CASSQPGTSKNIQYF. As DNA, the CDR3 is TGTGCCAGCAGCCAGCCCGGTACGAGCAAAAACATTCAGTACTTC.

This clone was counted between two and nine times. The CDR3 region has the DNA TGCAGCGTTGAGGCTTGGGGCCAAATCAATGAGCAGTTCTTC. Translated: CSVEAWGQINEQFF. This rearrangement joins TRBV29-1 to TRBJ2-1; a weak D match, TRBD1 (5 bases). This CDR3 is built from 14 residues. The germline CDR1 and CDR2 sequences are SQVTM and ANQGSEA. V was cut by 3 bases and J by 6 bases, with 15 bases left in between.

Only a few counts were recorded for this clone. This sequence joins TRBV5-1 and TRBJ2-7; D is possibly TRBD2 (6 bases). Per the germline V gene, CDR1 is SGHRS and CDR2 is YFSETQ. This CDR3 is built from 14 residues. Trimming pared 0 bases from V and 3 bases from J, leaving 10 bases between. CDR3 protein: CASSLGLGDYEQYF. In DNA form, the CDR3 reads TGCGCCAGCAGCTTGGGACTAGGAGACTACGAGCAGTACTTC.

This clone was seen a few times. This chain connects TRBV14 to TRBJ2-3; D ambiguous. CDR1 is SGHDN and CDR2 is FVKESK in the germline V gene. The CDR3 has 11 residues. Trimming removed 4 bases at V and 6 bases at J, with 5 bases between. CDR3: CASSLGDTQYF. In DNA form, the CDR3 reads TGTGCCAGCAGCCTCGGTGATACGCAGTATTTT.

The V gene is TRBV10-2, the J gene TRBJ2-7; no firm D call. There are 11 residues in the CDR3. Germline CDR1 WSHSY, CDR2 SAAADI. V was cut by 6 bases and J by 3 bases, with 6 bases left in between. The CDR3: CASSHHYEQYF. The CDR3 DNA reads TGCGCCAGCAGCCACCACTACGAGCAGTACTTC.

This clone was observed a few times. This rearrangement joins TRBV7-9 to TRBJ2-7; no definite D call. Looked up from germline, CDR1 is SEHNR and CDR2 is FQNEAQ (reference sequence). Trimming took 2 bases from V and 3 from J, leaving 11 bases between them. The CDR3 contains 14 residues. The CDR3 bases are TGTGCCAGCAGCTTATCTACTTACAACTACGAGCAGTACTTC. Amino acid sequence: CASSLSTYNYEQYF.

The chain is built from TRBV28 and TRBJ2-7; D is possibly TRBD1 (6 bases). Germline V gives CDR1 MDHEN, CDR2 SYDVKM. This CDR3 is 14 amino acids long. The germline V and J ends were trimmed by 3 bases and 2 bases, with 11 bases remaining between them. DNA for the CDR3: TGTGCCAGCAGTTTCGCCAGGGGACCCTACGAGCAGTACTTC. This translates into CASSFARGPYEQYF.

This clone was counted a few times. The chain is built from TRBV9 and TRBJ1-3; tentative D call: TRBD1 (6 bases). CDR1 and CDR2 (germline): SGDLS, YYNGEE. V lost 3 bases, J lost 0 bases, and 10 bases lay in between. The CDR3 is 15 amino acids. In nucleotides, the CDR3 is TGTGCCAGCAGCGCAGGGGAAAGCTCTGGAAACACCATATATTTT. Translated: CASSAGESSGNTIYF.

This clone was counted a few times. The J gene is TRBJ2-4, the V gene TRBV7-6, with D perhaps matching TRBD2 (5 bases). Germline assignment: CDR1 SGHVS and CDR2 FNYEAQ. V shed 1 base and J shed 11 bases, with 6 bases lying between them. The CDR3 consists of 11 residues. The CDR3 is CASSLDSVQYF. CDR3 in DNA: TGTGCCAGCAGCTTAGATAGCGTTCAGTACTTC.

The CDR3 nucleotides are TGTGCCAGCATTTCAGGAATCACCTACGAGCAGTACTTC. It specifies CASISGITYEQYF. V gene TRBV28 combines with J gene TRBJ2-7; D unresolved. CDR3 size: 13 residues. With 7 bases removed from V and 2 bases from J, the gap between germline ends came to 12 bases. Germline CDR1 MDHEN, CDR2 SYDVKM.

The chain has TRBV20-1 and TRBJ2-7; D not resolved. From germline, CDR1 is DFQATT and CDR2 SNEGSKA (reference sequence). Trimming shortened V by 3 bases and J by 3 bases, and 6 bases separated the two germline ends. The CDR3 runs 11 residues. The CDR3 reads CSASLLYEQYF. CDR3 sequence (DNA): TGCAGTGCTAGTCTTCTCTACGAGCAGTACTTC.